This T cell receptor (beta chain) was identified during a study of Ad26.COV2.S vaccination and SARS-CoV-2 variants. Points from the study as a whole: Breadth measured for non-spike TCRs was similar across vaccine and placebo recipients. There was a possibility that the TCR breadth and depth analyses underestimated total T cell responses. Spike-specific TCR breadth was greater after Ad26.COV2.S than placebo.

V lost 4 bases to trimming and J lost 0 bases; unmatched junction nucleotides: 5. Germline V lookup: CDR1 SGHDN, CDR2 FVKESK. The CDR3 runs to 16 residues. Sequenced by immunoSEQ multiplex PCR; TCRdb stores in-frame clones only, minus some. The sample lists 290,000 or so clones, over 75% occurring once. Treatment meaning: over 15 received Ad26.COV2.S at low or high dose, single or two shots; about 5 received placebo; per-sample allocation not given. It was on day 63 after the first vaccine or placebo injection that samples were taken. In Boston, the donor was an adult between 18-55 years of age. As regards this clone: Antigen: not known.

The chain links TRBV14 to TRBJ2-1, with TRBD2 matching 8 bases. The receptor was derived from a person aged 18-60 years who received the Ad26.COV2.S COVID-19 vaccine or a placebo. The source was peripheral blood, collected in a trial of Ad26.COV2.S vaccine versus placebo. Written as DNA, the CDR3 is TGTGCCAGCAGCCGGACGGGACTAGACTCCTACAATGAGCAGTTCTTC. Translated, it gives CASSRTGLDSYNEQFF.